Each of the 31 T cell receptor beta chains below was sequenced from the same sample in a study of T-cell reconstitution after alpha-beta-depleted transplantation in children. Unique molecular identifiers were incorporated into the prepared TCRbeta library. TCRdb itself ran the PCR reads through MiXCR, one entry per CDR3 protein. The table has 580,000 or so distinct CDR3 sequences, 20% to 25% seen once. The material sequenced was PBMCs, mostly from graft donor cells, taken 360 days after TCRalphabeta/CD19-depleted stem cell transplant. The receptors originated from a boy less than two years old who had a stem cell transplant for acute myeloid leukemia, so the T cells may come from the graft donor.

The rearrangement links TRBV6-1 to TRBJ2-3; the D call may be TRBD1 or TRBD2 (6 bases each). Per germline, CDR1 MNHNS and CDR2 SASEGT. The CDR3 runs to 17 residues. Trimming removed 5 bases at V and 3 bases at J, with 21 bases between. For the CDR3, the DNA is TGTGCCAGCAGTAGGGGGGCGCGTCAGATAAGGACAGATACGCAGTATTTT. It codes for CASSRGARQIRTDTQYF.

This clonotype appeared a few times. V is TRBV11-3 and J is TRBJ2-1; the match to TRBD2 covers 7 bases. The CDR3 has 13 amino acids. Trimming at V came to 3 bases and at J to 6 bases, leaving 2 bases not matched to a gene. Germline CDR1 SGHNT, CDR2 YENEEA. CDR3 DNA sequence: TGTGCCAGCAGCTTCTCTAGCGGCAATGAGCAGTTCTTC. Its protein is CASSFSSGNEQFF.

The V call is TRBV15, the J call TRBJ2-5; D is ambiguous. The length of the CDR3 is 15 residues. CDR1 and CDR2 from the germline V gene are LNHNV and YYDKDF (reference sequence). Trimming stripped 6 bases from V and 4 bases from J, with 18 bases between. The CDR3, as DNA: TGTGCCACCAGTTACTGGGCCCTGGGTGGAGAGACCCAGTACTTC. Protein sequence: CATSYWALGGETQYF.

This clonotype came up many times. The J gene is TRBJ1-5, the V gene TRBV28; D gene ambiguous. CDR1 is MDHEN, CDR2 SYDVKM, per germline. The V end lost 6 bases, the J end lost 1 base, and 16 bases lay between the germline ends. The CDR3 loop spans 16 amino acids. The CDR3 loop reads CASRPDRATSNQPQHF. CDR3 nucleotides: TGTGCCAGCAGACCCGACCGGGCCACAAGCAATCAGCCCCAGCATTTT.

This clonotype came up many times. The chain combines TRBV6-5 with TRBJ2-2; D is unclear. V gave up 1 base and J gave up 7 bases, with 10 bases separating them. Germline V gene sequence: CDR1 MNHEY, CDR2 SVGAGI. This CDR3 is 14 amino acids long. CDR3 bases: TGTGCCAGCAGTTACTACCACCCCCGCGGGGAGCTGTTTTTT. Encoded protein: CASSYYHPRGELFF.

The CDR3 here is CSARATAYEQFF. The CDR3 coding sequence is TGCAGTGCTAGAGCTACGGCTTATGAGCAGTTCTTC. The gene calls are TRBV20-1 and TRBJ2-1, with D unresolved. Germline CDR1 reads DFQATT; CDR2 reads SNEGSKA (reference sequence). Trimming left V 1 base short and J 8 bases short, with 9 bases between. The CDR3 consists of 12 residues.

This clonotype was picked up many times. This chain links TRBV6-4 with TRBJ2-1, with 10 bases matching TRBD2. This CDR3 has 15 amino acids. Germline lookup yields CDR1 MRHNA and CDR2 SNTAGT. The ends lost 2 bases at V and 4 bases at J; junction bases unmatched: 2. CDR3 residues: CASSDLAGDYNEQFF. CDR3 sequence (DNA): TGTGCCAGCAGTGACCTAGCGGGGGATTACAATGAGCAGTTCTTC.

This clonotype was observed many times. This chain uses TRBV12-3 or TRBV12-4 with TRBJ2-1, with no clear D. V shed 0 bases and J shed 8 bases, with 5 bases lying between them. The CDR3 spans 12 residues. The CDR3 nucleotides read TGTGCCAGCAGTTTAGCGTGGTATGAGCAGTTCTTC. Translation: CASSLAWYEQFF.

The rearrangement links TRBV5-1 to TRBJ1-1; D is ambiguous. V lost 2 bases and J lost 0, with 14 bases in between. The CDR3 totals 16 residues. Germline V gene data show CDR1 as SGHRS and CDR2 as YFSETQ. CDR3: CASSLKLRVMNTEAFF. CDR3 DNA: TGCGCCAGCAGCTTAAAACTTCGGGTAATGAACACTGAAGCTTTCTTT.

J is TRBJ1-5 and V is TRBV7-6; no clear D. Looked up from germline, CDR1 is SGHVS and CDR2 is FNYEAQ. Trimming cost V 0 bases and J 4 bases, with 10 bases left between them. The CDR3 extends over 15 amino acids. The CDR3 loop reads CASSLAVGWNQPQHF. The CDR3 nucleotides are TGTGCCAGCAGCTTAGCCGTAGGGTGGAATCAGCCCCAGCATTTT.

The V gene is TRBV20-1, the J gene TRBJ1-1, with a weak D call TRBD1 (5 bases). Trimming stripped 0 bases from V and 6 bases from J, with 20 bases between. Germline V gene sequence: CDR1 DFQATT, CDR2 SNEGSKA (reference sequence). The CDR3 spans 16 residues. This CDR3 reads CSARDPQTGGWPEAFF. Here the CDR3 DNA reads TGCAGTGCTAGAGATCCTCAGACCGGGGGATGGCCTGAAGCTTTCTTT.

This clonotype was counted a single time. The V and J genes are TRBV5-5 and TRBJ1-1, with D possibly being TRBD1 (5 bases). CDR3 length: 13 amino acids. With 4 bases removed from V and 7 bases from J, the gap between germline ends came to 14 bases. Germline assignment: CDR1 SGHKS and CDR2 YYEKEE (reference sequence). In DNA form, the CDR3 reads TGTGCCAGCAGCAGGGGCGGGGGAGATGAAGCTTTCTTT. Protein: CASSRGGGDEAFF.

The chain carries TRBV6-5 and TRBJ2-2; D possibly corresponds to TRBD1 (6 bases). Germline V gene data show CDR1 as MNHEY and CDR2 as SVGAGI. The CDR3 is 17 residues long. V was trimmed by 4 bases and J by 4 bases, leaving 19 bases between them. The CDR3 sequence is CASSSMGPGASTGELFF. CDR3 bases: TGTGCCAGCAGTTCAATGGGTCCAGGGGCGTCCACCGGGGAGCTGTTTTTT.

This sequence joins TRBV7-3 and TRBJ2-3; D is uncertain. The CDR3 length is 13 residues. The V end was cut by 2 bases, the J end by 5 bases, with 8 bases between. In germline, CDR1 is SGHTA, CDR2 FQGTGA. CDR3 sequence reads: CASSLLDGDTQYF. CDR3 sequence (DNA): TGTGCCAGCAGCTTACTGGACGGAGATACGCAGTATTTT.

The chain has TRBV12-3 or TRBV12-4 and TRBJ2-5; 7 bases line up with TRBD1. The CDR3 loop spans 13 amino acids. The V and J ends lost 5 bases and 5 bases, in that order; junction bases with no gene match: 5. CDR3 in amino acids: CASSTDRVETQYF. Here the CDR3 DNA reads TGTGCCAGCAGTACAGACAGGGTGGAGACCCAGTACTTC.

There are many counts of this clonotype. V is TRBV7-9 and J is TRBJ2-1; D might be TRBD2 (6 bases). The ends were cut back, 3 bases at V and 3 bases at J, with 24 bases in the middle. The CDR3 covers 19 residues. Looked up from germline, CDR1 is SEHNR and CDR2 is FQNEAQ (reference sequence). The DNA for the CDR3 is TGTGCCAGCAGCTTCGGCGGGGCACTTCTCCCCAGCTACTACAATGAGCAGTTCTTC. Residues: CASSFGGALLPSYYNEQFF.

This clonotype was counted ten times or more. V gene TRBV20-1 combines with J gene TRBJ1-1; D gene ambiguous. The CDR3 totals 13 residues. Deletions cut 2 bases from V and 0 bases from J, with 7 bases between. Germline CDR1 reads DFQATT; CDR2 reads SNEGSKA (reference sequence). CDR3 sequence (DNA): TGCAGTGCTAGAAAAGTGGTGAACACTGAAGCTTTCTTT. This sequence encodes CSARKVVNTEAFF.

This clonotype was found many times. The chain joins TRBV11-2 to TRBJ1-1; D remains unclear. With 1 base removed from V and 5 bases from J, the gap between germline ends came to 8 bases. The CDR3 has 13 residues. Germline CDR1 reads SGHAT; CDR2 reads FQNNGV. The CDR3 DNA follows: TGTGCCAGCAGCTTAGGGCCGGAAACTGAAGCTTTCTTT. This gives the protein CASSLGPETEAFF.

Only a few counts were recorded for this clonotype. The rearrangement links TRBV20-1 to TRBJ1-5, with D perhaps TRBD1 (5 bases). Per the germline V gene, CDR1 is DFQATT and CDR2 is SNEGSKA (reference sequence). The CDR3 loop spans 13 amino acids. Trimming took 5 bases from V and 7 from J, leaving 15 bases between them. The CDR3 nucleotides read TGCAGTGCTGGGGGGAGGTGGGACCAGCCCCAGCATTTT. The encoded protein is CSAGGRWDQPQHF.

This clonotype was counted once. The genes are TRBV20-1 and TRBJ1-3; possible D gene TRBD1, 5 bases. The CDR3 extends over 13 amino acids. Trimming pared 3 bases from V and 4 bases from J, leaving 10 bases between. CDR1 is DFQATT, CDR2 SNEGSKA, per germline (reference sequence). The CDR3 DNA reads as TGCAGTGCTAGTTCAGGGAGCGGAAACACCATATATTTT. Translation: CSASSGSGNTIYF.

V usage is TRBV6-1 and J usage is TRBJ2-2; D is undetermined. CDR1 and CDR2 from the germline V gene are MNHNS and SASEGT. Trimming shortened V by 4 bases and J by 0 bases, and 9 bases separated the two germline ends. The CDR3 runs 15 residues. In DNA form, the CDR3 reads TGTGCCAGCAGTGGGCAGAAATCGAACACCGGGGAGCTGTTTTTT. Translation: CASSGQKSNTGELFF.

This sequence joins TRBV12-2 and TRBJ2-7; the DNA was not used to check the table's D call, TRBD2. TRBV12-2 is flagged as a pseudogene. The length of the CDR3 is 16 residues. This CDR3 reads CASRLAWTRGTYEQYV. In nucleotides, the CDR3 is TGTGCAAGTCGCTTAGCGTGGACTCGGGGGACCTACGAGCAGTACGTC.

This chain joins TRBV5-1 and TRBJ2-4; D possibly corresponds to TRBD1 (6 bases). Trimming left V 3 bases short and J 8 bases short, with 12 bases between. CDR3 length equals 13 residues. Germline values: CDR1 SGHRS, CDR2 YFSETQ. CDR3 loop: CASSSTGWDIQYF. The CDR3 region has the DNA TGCGCCAGCAGCTCCACAGGGTGGGACATTCAGTACTTC. The variable domain in full, with the rest retrieved from reference TRBV5-1 and TRBJ2-4, is KAGVTQTPRYLIKTRGQQVTLSCSPISGHRSVSWYQQTPGQGLQFLFEYFSETQRNKGNFPGRFSGRQFSNSRSEMNVSTLELGDSALYLCASSSTGWDIQYFGAGTRLSVL.

This clonotype showed up many times. The chain combines TRBV20-1 with TRBJ2-7; D possibly corresponds to TRBD2 (9 bases). V was pared by 3 bases and J by 1 base, with 34 bases between. The CDR3 is 21 amino acids. The germline V gene has CDR1 DFQATT and CDR2 SNEGSKA (reference sequence). The CDR3 DNA reads TGCAGTGCTAGGGGAGTTGGGCCCAGGGGGCTAGCGGGGTTACCTTCCTACGAGCAGTACGTC. It translates to CSARGVGPRGLAGLPSYEQYV.

Worth noting for this clonotype: A read error may be the cause here, since a much bigger clone is one base away. The J gene is TRBJ2-5, the V gene TRBV29-1; 10 bases align to TRBD2. The V gene's germline CDR1 is SQVTM and CDR2 ANQGSEA. The CDR3 length is 11 residues. CDR3 bases: TGCACCGGGGCTAGCGGGGGACCCCAGTACTTC. Protein sequence: CTGASGGPQYF.

This chain joins TRBV15 and TRBJ2-3; D is possibly TRBD1 (5 bases). Germline V gene data show CDR1 as LNHNV and CDR2 as YYDKDF (reference sequence). The germline V and J ends were trimmed by 5 bases and 0 bases, with 6 bases remaining between them. CDR3 length: 13 residues. The CDR3 protein is CATSDRSTDTQYF. DNA for the CDR3: TGTGCCACCAGCGACAGAAGCACAGATACGCAGTATTTT. The complete variable domain, with remaining parts taken from reference TRBV15 and TRBJ2-3, reads DAMVIQNPRYQVTQFGKPVTLSCSQTLNHNVMYWYQQKSSQAPKLLFHYYDKDFNNEADTPDNFQSRRPNTSFCFLDIRSPGLGDTAMYLCATSDRSTDTQYFGPGTRLTVL.

At least ten counts were recorded for this clonotype. This sequence joins TRBV10-3 and TRBJ1-2, with D perhaps matching TRBD1 (5 bases). The CDR3 covers 13 residues. Trimming stripped 6 bases from V and 1 base from J, with 9 bases between. From germline, CDR1 is ENHRY and CDR2 SYGVKD. The CDR3 DNA sequence: TGTGCCATCAGCGTAGGGGTTAACTATGGCTACACCTTC. Protein sequence: CAISVGVNYGYTF.

This clonotype was recorded a few times. This rearrangement joins TRBV2 to TRBJ1-4; D is uncertain. This CDR3 has 14 amino acids. Germline lookup yields CDR1 SNHLY and CDR2 FYNNEI. With 5 bases removed from V and 8 bases from J, the gap between germline ends came to 15 bases. The DNA of the CDR3 is TGTGCCAGCAGTCCTTTTAGGCCAACGGAAAAACTGTTTTTT. Translation: CASSPFRPTEKLFF.

The gene calls are TRBV29-1 and TRBJ1-1; weak D call: TRBD1 (5 bases). The V gene's germline CDR1 is SQVTM and CDR2 ANQGSEA. Trimming left V 1 base short and J 4 bases short, with 13 bases between. The length of the CDR3 is 14 residues. CDR3 DNA sequence: TGCAGCGTTGAAGTGGTCGGGGGGGGCACTGAAGCTTTCTTT. It codes for CSVEVVGGGTEAFF.

This clonotype came up many times. The J gene is TRBJ1-5, the V gene TRBV7-8; D may be TRBD1 (5 bases). This CDR3 region has 14 residues. Germline assignment: CDR1 SGHVS and CDR2 FQNEAQ. V lost 5 bases, J lost 3 bases, and 11 bases lay in between. This CDR3 is CASSGGGDNQPQHF. The CDR3 bases are TGTGCCAGCAGCGGGGGGGGAGACAATCAGCCCCAGCATTTT.

The chain recombines TRBV6-1 with TRBJ2-3; D is perhaps TRBD1 or TRBD2 (7 bases each). Trimming took 6 bases from V and 4 from J, leaving 20 bases between them. The germline V gene has CDR1 MNHNS and CDR2 SASEGT. The CDR3 runs 16 residues. The CDR3, as DNA: TGTGCCAGCAGCAGGGGGGGGGGCCCCGGGGCAGATACGCAGTATTTT. Its translation: CASSRGGGPGADTQYF.